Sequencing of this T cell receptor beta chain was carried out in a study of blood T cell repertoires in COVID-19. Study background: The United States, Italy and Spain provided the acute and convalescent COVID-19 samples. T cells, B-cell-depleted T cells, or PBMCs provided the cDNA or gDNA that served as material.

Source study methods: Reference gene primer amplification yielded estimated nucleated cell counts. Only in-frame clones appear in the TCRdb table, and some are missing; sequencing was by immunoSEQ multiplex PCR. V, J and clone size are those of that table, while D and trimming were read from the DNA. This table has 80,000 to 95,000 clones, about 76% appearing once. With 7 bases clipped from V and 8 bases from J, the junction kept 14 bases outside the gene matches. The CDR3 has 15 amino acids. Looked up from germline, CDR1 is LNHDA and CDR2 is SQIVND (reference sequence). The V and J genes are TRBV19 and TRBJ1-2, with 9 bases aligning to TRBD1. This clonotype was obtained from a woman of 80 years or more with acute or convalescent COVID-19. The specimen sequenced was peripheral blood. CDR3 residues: CASKTGGSLWHGYTF. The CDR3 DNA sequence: TGTGCCAGTAAGACAGGGGGGAGTCTTTGGCACGGCTACACCTTC.